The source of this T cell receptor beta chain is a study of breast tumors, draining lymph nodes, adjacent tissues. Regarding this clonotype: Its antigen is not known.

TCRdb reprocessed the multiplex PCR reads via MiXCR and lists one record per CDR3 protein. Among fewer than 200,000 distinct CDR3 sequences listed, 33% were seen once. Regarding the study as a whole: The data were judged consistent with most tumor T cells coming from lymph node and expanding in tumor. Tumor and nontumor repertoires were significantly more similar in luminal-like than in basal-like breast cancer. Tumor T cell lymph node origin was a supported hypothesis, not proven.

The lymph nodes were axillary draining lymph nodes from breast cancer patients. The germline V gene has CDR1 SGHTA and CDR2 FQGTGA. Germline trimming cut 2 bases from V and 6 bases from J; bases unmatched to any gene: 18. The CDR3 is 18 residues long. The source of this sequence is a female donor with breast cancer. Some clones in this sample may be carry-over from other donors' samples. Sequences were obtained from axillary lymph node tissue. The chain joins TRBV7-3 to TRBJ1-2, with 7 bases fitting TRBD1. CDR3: CASSLFGGPTGLIDGYTF. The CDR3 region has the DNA TGTGCCAGCAGCTTATTTGGGGGGCCGACAGGGCTTATTGATGGCTACACCTTC.